The 5 T cell receptor beta chains below all came from one sample that was sequenced in a study of cytomegalovirus exposure and HLA in healthy donors. Amplification used 60 Vbeta primers and 13 Jbeta primers. Assay used: immunoSEQ multiplex PCR; TCRdb lists only in-frame clones, some missing. Of some 140,000 clones listed, 73% are singletons. Sequencing used PBMCs. Receptors were obtained from a woman aged 40-49 years in good health and CMV-seronegative.

This chain uses TRBV10-3 with TRBJ1-1; TRBD1 matches 8 bases. The CDR3 runs 14 residues. The germline V gene encodes CDR1 ENHRY and CDR2 SYGVKD. V was pared by 10 bases and J by 3 bases, with 10 bases of the junction left unmatched. CDR3 sequence: CATTRDRGDTEAFF. CDR3 nucleotide sequence: TGTGCCACCACTCGCGACAGGGGCGACACTGAAGCTTTCTTT.

This chain uses TRBV5-4 with TRBJ1-2; D perhaps matches TRBD1 (5 bases). The CDR3 spans 15 residues. Trimming left V 6 bases short and J 10 bases short, with 25 bases between. Germline V lookup: CDR1 SGHNT, CDR2 YYREEE (reference sequence). For the CDR3, the DNA is TGTGCCAGCAACAACTTTAACGGGAGGGGTAAGCCCTACACCTTC. Amino acid sequence: CASNNFNGRGKPYTF.

This clone has only one observation. The rearrangement uses TRBV7-9 and TRBJ2-1; possible D gene TRBD1, 5 bases. The CDR3 consists of 15 residues. Germline V lookup: CDR1 SEHNR, CDR2 FQNEAQ (reference sequence). Trimming removed 5 bases from V and 4 bases from J, with 15 bases in between. The DNA of the CDR3 is TGTGCCAGCAGCGGGGCGCTTCCAAGGTACAATGAGCAGTTCTTC. It encodes CASSGALPRYNEQFF.

This clone was seen a handful of times. V usage is TRBV2 and J usage is TRBJ2-7; TRBD2 agrees at 7 bases. CDR1 and CDR2 from the germline V gene are SNHLY and FYNNEI. V was pared by 5 bases and J by 5 bases, with 3 bases of the junction left unmatched. The CDR3 runs 12 residues. CDR3 sequence (DNA): TGTGCCAGCAGTTCTCGGGGGGACGAGCAGTACGTC. It codes for CASSSRGDEQYV.

This chain uses TRBV18 with TRBJ2-7; maybe TRBD1 (7 bases). Germline CDR1 KGHSH, CDR2 LQKENI. V shed 6 bases and J shed 0 bases, with 12 bases lying between them. CDR3 length: 14 residues. The CDR3 protein is CASSGGQYSYEQYF. The CDR3 nucleotides are TGTGCCAGCTCGGGGGGACAGTACTCCTACGAGCAGTACTTC.